This T cell receptor (beta chain) was sequenced for a study of cytomegalovirus exposure and HLA in healthy donors. Turning to the study itself: Unique TCRs numbering some 80 million, obtained from HLA-typed donors, made up an early data release.

CDR3 length: 14 residues. The V end was cut by 4 bases, the J end by 2 bases, with 12 bases between. Germline V lookup: CDR1 SGHKS, CDR2 YYEKEE (reference sequence). PCR primers comprised 60 Vbeta and 13 Jbeta primers. Profiled with immunoSEQ multiplex PCR; TCRdb holds only in-frame clones, not every one. The sample shows roughly 100,000 clones, 81% of them seen only once. Study-wide results and caveats: Researchers reported in a later analysis that common viral pathogens appeared linked to several top clusters.

Comment on this clone: Its specificity is unknown.

The source material was PBMCs. The TCR sequence derives from a man in his forties in good health and CMV-seropositive. The chain employs TRBV5-5 and TRBJ1-2; a weak D match, TRBD1 (5 bases). CDR3 sequence (DNA): TGTGCCAGCAGCCAGGGATGGCAGAACTATGGCTACACCTTC. This translates into CASSQGWQNYGYTF.